A selection of T cell receptor beta chains follows, all from one sample in a study of cytomegalovirus exposure and HLA in healthy donors. Profiling relied on immunoSEQ multiplex PCR, and the TCRdb table lists in-frame clones only, not all of them. This sample has approximately 150,000 clones, with approximately 88% found just once. The material sequenced was PBMCs. The receptors originated from a man in his late teens or twenties in good health and CMV-seropositive. The conserved cysteine and the conserved F or W are not part of the CDR3 here.

>TRBV27|TRBJ2-7
ASSSRTGYEQY
>TRBV7-9|TRBJ1-1
ASSLVTGGRNTEAF
>TRBV18|TRBJ1-2
ASSPPGVRGYT
>TRBV19|TRBJ1-1
ASSLGVNTEAF
>TRBV7-9|TRBJ1-2
ASSPGQGHGYT
>TRBV6-5|TRBJ2-4
ASTETGGLNIQY
>TRBV4-1|TRBJ2-3
ASSLLRAGADSDTQY
>TRBV6-1|TRBJ2-1
ASSEGGETYNEQF
>TRBV11-2|TRBJ1-3
ASSFLNGGSGNTIY
>TRBV27|TRBJ1-2
ASSSNRAGGYT
>TRBV6-5|TRBJ2-3
ASTQPGPPGRQY
>TRBV1|TRBJ1-1
TSSQDWRQGANTEAF
>TRBV18|TRBJ2-7
ASSSTGYEQY
>TRBV7-9|TRBJ2-7
ASSFTIYEQY
>TRBV4-2|TRBJ2-2
ASSRSGQGNTGELF
>TRBV19|TRBJ1-1
ASSWGVTEAF
>TRBV5-6|TRBJ1-1
ASSSLRGRALGTEAF
>TRBV30|TRBJ2-1
AWWGADRVYNEQF
>TRBV19|TRBJ1-1
ASSPGTVNTEAF
>TRBV30|TRBJ2-2
AWSEQVTGELF
>TRBV6-1|TRBJ1-1
ASSEGQGAYSYTEAF
>TRBV6-1|TRBJ2-7
ASSEAPGRLDEQY